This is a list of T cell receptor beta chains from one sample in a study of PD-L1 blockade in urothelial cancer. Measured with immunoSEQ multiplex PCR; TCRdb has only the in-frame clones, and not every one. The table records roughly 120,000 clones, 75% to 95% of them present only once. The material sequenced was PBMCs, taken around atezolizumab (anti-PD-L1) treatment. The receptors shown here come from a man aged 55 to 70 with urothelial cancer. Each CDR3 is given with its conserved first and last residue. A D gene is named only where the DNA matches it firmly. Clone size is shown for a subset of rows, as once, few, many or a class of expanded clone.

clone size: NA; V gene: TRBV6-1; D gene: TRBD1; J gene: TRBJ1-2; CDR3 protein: CASIVGQGDGYTF; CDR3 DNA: TGTGCCAGCATAGTGGGACAGGGGGATGGCTACACCTTC
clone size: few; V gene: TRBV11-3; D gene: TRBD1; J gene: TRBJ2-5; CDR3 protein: CASSSGTGSETQYF; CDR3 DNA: TGTGCCAGCAGCTCCGGGACAGGGTCTGAGACCCAGTACTTC
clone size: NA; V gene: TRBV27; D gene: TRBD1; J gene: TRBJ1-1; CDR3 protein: CASSPGGTNTEAFF; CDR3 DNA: TGTGCCAGCAGCCCAGGGGGCACGAACACTGAAGCTTTCTTT
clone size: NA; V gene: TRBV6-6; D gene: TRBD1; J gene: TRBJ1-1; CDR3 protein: CASSDRVPEAFF; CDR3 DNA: TGTGCCAGCAGTGACAGGGTCCCTGAAGCTTTCTTT
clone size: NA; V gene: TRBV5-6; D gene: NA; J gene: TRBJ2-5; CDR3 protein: CASSLTPDQQETQYF; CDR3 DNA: TGTGCCAGCAGCTTGACCCCAGATCAACAAGAGACCCAGTACTTC
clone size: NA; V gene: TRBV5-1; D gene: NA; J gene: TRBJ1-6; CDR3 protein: CASRVEALSRDLIHPLHF; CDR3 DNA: TGCGCCAGCAGGGTTGAAGCGTTGTCGAGGGACTTAATTCACCCCCTCCACTTT
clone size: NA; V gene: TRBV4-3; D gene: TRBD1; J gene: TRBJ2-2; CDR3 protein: CASSQATYITTGTGELFF; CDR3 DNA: TGCGCCAGCAGCCAAGCTACCTATATAACGACAGGGACCGGGGAGCTGTTTTTT
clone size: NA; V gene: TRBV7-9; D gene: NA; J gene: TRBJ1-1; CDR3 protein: CASSVSESEAFF; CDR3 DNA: TGTGCCAGCAGCGTATCTGAGAGTGAAGCTTTCTTT
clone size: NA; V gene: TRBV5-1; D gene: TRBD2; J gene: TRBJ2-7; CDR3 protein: CASSLGRLAGEDEQYF; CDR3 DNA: TGCGCCAGCAGCTTGGGTAGACTAGCTGGGGAGGACGAGCAGTACTTC
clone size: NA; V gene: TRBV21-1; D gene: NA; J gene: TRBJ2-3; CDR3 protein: CASSNAARETGHF; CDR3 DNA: TGTGCCAGCAGCAACGCGGCCCGGGAGACGGGGCATTTT
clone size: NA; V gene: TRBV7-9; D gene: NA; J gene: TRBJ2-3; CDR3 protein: CASRSGERFTDTQYF; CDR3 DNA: TGTGCCAGCAGATCGGGGGAGCGGTTCACAGATACGCAGTATTTT
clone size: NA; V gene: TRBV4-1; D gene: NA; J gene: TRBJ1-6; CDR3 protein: CASSQGSRNSPLHF; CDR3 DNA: TGCGCCAGCAGCCAGGGTAGCAGAAATTCACCCCTCCACTTT
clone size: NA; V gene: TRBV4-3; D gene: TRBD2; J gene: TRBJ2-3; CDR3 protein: CASSQSGLAGSTDTQYF; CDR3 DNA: TGCGCCAGCAGCCAGTCCGGACTAGCGGGAAGCACAGATACGCAGTATTTT
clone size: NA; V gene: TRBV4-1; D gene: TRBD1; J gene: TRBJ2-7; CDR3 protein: CASSQRTGDSYEQYF; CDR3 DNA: TGCGCCAGCAGCCAACGTACAGGGGACTCCTACGAGCAGTACTTC
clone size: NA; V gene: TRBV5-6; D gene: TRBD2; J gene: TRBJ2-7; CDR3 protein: CASSLAGTFGLASYEQYF; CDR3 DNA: TGTGCCAGCAGCTTGGCGGGGACCTTCGGACTAGCGTCCTACGAGCAGTACTTC
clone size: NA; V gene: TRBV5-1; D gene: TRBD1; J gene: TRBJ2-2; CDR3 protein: CASSLAPGTGATGELFF; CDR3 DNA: TGCGCCAGCAGCTTGGCCCCGGGGACAGGGGCAACCGGGGAGCTGTTTTTT
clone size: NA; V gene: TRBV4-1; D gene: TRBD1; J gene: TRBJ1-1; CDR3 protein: CASSQDPDRGMNTEAFF; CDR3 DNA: TGCGCCAGCAGCCAAGATCCGGACAGGGGGATGAACACTGAAGCTTTCTTT
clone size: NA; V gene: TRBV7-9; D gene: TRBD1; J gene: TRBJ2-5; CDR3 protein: CASSSPRDSQYQETQYF; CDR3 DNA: TGTGCCAGCAGCTCCCCCCGGGACAGTCAGTACCAAGAGACCCAGTACTTC
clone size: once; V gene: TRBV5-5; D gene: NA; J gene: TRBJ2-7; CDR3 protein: CASSLDGNPYEQYF; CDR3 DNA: TGTGCCAGCAGCTTGGACGGGAACCCCTACGAGCAGTACTTC
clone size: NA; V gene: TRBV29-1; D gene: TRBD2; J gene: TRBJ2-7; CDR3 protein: CSVVWLAGGYEQYF; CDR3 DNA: TGCAGCGTTGTTTGGCTAGCGGGGGGTTACGAGCAGTACTTC
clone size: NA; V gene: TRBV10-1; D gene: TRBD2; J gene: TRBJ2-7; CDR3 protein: CASRVAGRGPSIGNEQYF; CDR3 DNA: TGCGCCAGCAGAGTAGCAGGGAGGGGTCCTTCTATCGGGAATGAGCAGTACTTC
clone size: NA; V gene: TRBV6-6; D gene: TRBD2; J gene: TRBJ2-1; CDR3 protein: CASRPPGLAGGYEQFF; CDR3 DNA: TGTGCCAGCAGGCCCCCGGGACTAGCGGGAGGTTATGAGCAGTTCTTC
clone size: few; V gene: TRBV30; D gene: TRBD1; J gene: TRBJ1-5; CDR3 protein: CAWSPWTGNQPQHF; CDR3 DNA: TGTGCCTGGAGCCCCTGGACAGGGAATCAGCCCCAGCATTTT
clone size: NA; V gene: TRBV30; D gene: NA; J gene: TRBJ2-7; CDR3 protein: CAWTGGSSYEQYF; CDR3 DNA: TGTGCCTGGACCGGCGGAAGCTCCTACGAGCAGTACTTC
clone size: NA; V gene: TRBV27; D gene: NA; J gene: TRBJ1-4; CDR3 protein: CASSLTGGFATNEKLFF; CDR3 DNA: TGTGCCAGCAGTTTAACAGGAGGGTTCGCAACTAATGAAAAACTGTTTTTT
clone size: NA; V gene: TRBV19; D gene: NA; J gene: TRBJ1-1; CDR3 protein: CASSSRVPENTEAFF; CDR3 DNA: TGTGCCAGTAGTAGTCGGGTTCCGGAGAACACTGAAGCTTTCTTT
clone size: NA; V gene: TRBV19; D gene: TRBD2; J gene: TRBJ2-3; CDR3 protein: CASNRGSGSTDTQYF; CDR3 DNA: TGTGCCAGTAACCGCGGTAGCGGGAGCACAGATACGCAGTATTTT
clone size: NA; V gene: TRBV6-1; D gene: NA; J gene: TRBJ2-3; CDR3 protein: CASSDQGASTDTQYF; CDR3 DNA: TGTGCCAGCAGTGATCAGGGTGCTAGCACAGATACGCAGTATTTT
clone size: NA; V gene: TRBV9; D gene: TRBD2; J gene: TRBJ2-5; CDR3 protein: CASSVGLAENQETQYF; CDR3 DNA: TGTGCCAGCAGCGTGGGACTAGCGGAGAACCAAGAGACCCAGTACTTC
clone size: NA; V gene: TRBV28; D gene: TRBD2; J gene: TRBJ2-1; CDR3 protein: CASSLAPAGVNEQFF; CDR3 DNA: TGTGCCAGCAGTTTAGCCCCAGCGGGAGTCAATGAGCAGTTCTTC
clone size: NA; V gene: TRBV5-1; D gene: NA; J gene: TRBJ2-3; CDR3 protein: CASSLESGGVSTDTQYF; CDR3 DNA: TGCGCCAGCAGCTTGGAGTCGGGGGGCGTTAGCACAGATACGCAGTATTTT
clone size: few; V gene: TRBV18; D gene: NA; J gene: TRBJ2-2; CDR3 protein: CASSPRTGELFF; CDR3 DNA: TGTGCCAGCTCACCGAGGACCGGGGAGCTGTTTTTT
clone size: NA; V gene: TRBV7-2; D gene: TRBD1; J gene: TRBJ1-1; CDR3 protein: CASSTRTGRSQAFF; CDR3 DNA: TGTGCCAGCAGCACGAGGACAGGGCGGAGTCAAGCTTTCTTT
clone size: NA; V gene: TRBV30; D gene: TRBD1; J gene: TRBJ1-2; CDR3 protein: CAWARGQRLYGYTF; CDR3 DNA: TGTGCCTGGGCCCGGGGACAGAGGCTCTATGGCTACACCTTC
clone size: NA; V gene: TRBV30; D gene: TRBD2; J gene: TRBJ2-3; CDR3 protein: CAWNVGGFGTDTQYF; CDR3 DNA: TGTGCCTGGAACGTCGGGGGGTTTGGCACAGATACGCAGTATTTT
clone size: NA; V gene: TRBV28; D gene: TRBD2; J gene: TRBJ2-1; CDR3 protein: CASSLMSSGTNEQFF; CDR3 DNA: TGTGCCAGCAGTTTAATGTCTAGCGGGACCAATGAGCAGTTCTTC
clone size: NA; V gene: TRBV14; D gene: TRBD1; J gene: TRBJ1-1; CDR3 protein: CASSSTGGRSLAFF; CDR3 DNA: TGTGCCAGCAGCTCCACAGGGGGCCGGTCTTTGGCTTTCTTT
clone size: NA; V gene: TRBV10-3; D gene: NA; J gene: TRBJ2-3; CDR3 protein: CAIWGAGAADTQYF; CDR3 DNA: TGTGCCATATGGGGGGCGGGAGCGGCAGATACGCAGTATTTT
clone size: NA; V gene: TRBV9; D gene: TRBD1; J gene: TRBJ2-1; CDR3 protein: CASSAPGTGGQFF; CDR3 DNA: TGTGCCAGCAGCGCCCCCGGGACAGGGGGCCAGTTCTTC
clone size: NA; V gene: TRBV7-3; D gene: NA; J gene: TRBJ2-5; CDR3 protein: CASSLSGIEETQYF; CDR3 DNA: TGTGCCAGCAGCTTATCGGGGATTGAAGAGACCCAGTACTTC
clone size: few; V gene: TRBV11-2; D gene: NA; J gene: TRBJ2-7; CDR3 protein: CASSLVGHLGVEQYF; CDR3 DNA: TGTGCCAGCAGCTTAGTTGGCCACTTAGGGGTCGAGCAGTACTTC
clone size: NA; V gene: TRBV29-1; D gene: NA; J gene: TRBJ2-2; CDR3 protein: CSVDQFNTGELFF; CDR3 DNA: TGCAGCGTTGATCAGTTTAACACCGGGGAGCTGTTTTTT
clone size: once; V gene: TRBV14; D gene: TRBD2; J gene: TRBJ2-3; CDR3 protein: CASSRVSGGPDTQYF; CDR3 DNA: TGTGCCAGCAGCCGCGTCTCGGGAGGGCCAGATACGCAGTATTTT
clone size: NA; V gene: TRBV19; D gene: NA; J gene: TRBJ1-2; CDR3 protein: CASSVGGHGYTF; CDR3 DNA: TGTGCCAGTTCTGTCGGGGGGCATGGCTACACCTTC
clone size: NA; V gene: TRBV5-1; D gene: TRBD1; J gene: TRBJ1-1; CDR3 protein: CASSRVTGGLKTEAFF; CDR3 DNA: TGCGCCAGCAGCAGGGTAACAGGGGGCCTAAAAACTGAAGCTTTCTTT
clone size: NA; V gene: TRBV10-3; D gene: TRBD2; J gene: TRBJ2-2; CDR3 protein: CAISGGLARLTNTGELFF; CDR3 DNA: TGTGCCATCAGTGGGGGACTAGCCCGCCTTACGAACACCGGGGAGCTGTTTTTT